This T cell receptor (beta chain) derives from a study of blood T cell repertoires in COVID-19. Study context: There were acute and convalescent COVID-19 samples, and they came from the United States, Italy and Spain. The analysed material was cDNA or gDNA that came from T cells, B-cell-depleted T cells, or PBMCs.

Study processing details: From reference gene primer amplification, estimates of nucleated cell counts were derived. Clones were sequenced by immunoSEQ multiplex PCR, and TCRdb holds only the in-frame ones, with some missing. The V and J calls and clone size come from that table; D and trimming were worked out from the DNA. The table lists approximately 100,000 clones, approximately 72% of them singletons. Trimming removed 0 bases from V and 4 bases from J; junction bases left unmatched: 9. From germline, CDR1 is SGHRS and CDR2 YFSETQ. This CDR3 is built from 17 residues. The clonotype comes from a man between 65 and 79 years old with acute or convalescent COVID-19. The rearrangement joins TRBV5-1 to TRBJ2-2; 7 bases line up with TRBD1. Source material: peripheral blood. DNA for the CDR3: TGCGCCAGCAGCTTGGCCCAAGGGGGCTGGGGCACCGGGGAGCTGTTTTTT. Translated, it gives CASSLAQGGWGTGELFF.